This T cell receptor beta chain was recorded in a study of Ad26.COV2.S vaccination and SARS-CoV-2 variants. Study-wide context: Ad26.COV2.S was injected intramuscularly once or twice, 56 days apart.

On this clone itself: Its antigen is unidentified.

Notes on the study in general: Ad26.COV2.S recipients had broader spike-specific TCRs (P = 0.0014).

The V gene's germline CDR1 is LNHDA and CDR2 SQIVND (reference sequence). This CDR3 contains 13 residues. The J segment lost 7 bases and the V segment lost 10 bases, leaving 5 bases of the junction unmatched. TCRdb keeps only in-frame clones here, not all; method: immunoSEQ multiplex PCR. The table lists about 480,000 clones, around nine tenths of them singletons. Treatment here: approximately 18 received Ad26.COV2.S at low or high dose, single or two shots; roughly five received placebo; per-sample allocation not given. Following the first vaccine or placebo injection, samples were taken on day 63. The sequence came from a person between 18 and 60 years old who received the Ad26.COV2.S COVID-19 vaccine or a placebo. Sequenced material: peripheral blood, taken in a trial of Ad26.COV2.S vaccine versus placebo. V gene TRBV19 combines with J gene TRBJ2-1; TRBD2 matches at 12 bases. The CDR3 loop reads CATRTSGTNEQFF. The CDR3 DNA follows: TGTGCCACAAGGACTAGCGGGACGAATGAGCAGTTCTTC.